The 12 T cell receptor beta chains presented below share a single source sample, sequenced in a study of CD8+ T cells in alopecia areata. Following RNA extraction, reverse transcription yielded cDNA that acted as the sequencing template. The protocol was immunoSEQ multiplex PCR, while the TCRdb copy is restricted to in-frame clones and leaves out a portion. The sample records roughly 200,000 clones, around 63% being singletons. The starting material was CD4+ T cells sorted from blood, obtained at week 0. Receptor source: a human donor with alopecia areata.

This chain connects TRBV7-2 to TRBJ1-1; the match to TRBD1 covers 7 bases. V trimming: 3 bases; J trimming: 1 base; junction bases outside the gene matches: 8. Germline lookup yields CDR1 SGHTA and CDR2 FQGNSA. The CDR3 is 16 amino acids. The CDR3 loop is CASSLRGQVGNTEAFF. The CDR3 region has the DNA TGTGCCAGCAGCTTGAGGGGGCAGGTTGGGAACACTGAAGCTTTCTTT.

The chain couples TRBV29-1 to TRBJ1-4, with no clear D. The CDR3 sequence is 12 residues long. The V end lost 4 bases, the J end lost 6 bases, and 9 bases lay between the germline ends. Germline assignment: CDR1 SQVTM and CDR2 ANQGSEA. The CDR3 DNA sequence: TGCAGCGTTGTATTGGGCTATGAAAAACTGTTTTTT. Amino acid sequence: CSVVLGYEKLFF.

The rearrangement joins TRBV7-3 to TRBJ2-3; TRBD2 aligns across 7 bases. The V gene's germline CDR1 is SGHTA and CDR2 FQGTGA. The CDR3 runs 15 residues. V gave up 6 bases and J gave up 1 base; unmatched junction bases: 7. In DNA form, the CDR3 reads TGTGCCAGCAGTATGGGAGGGTTGGGCACAGATACGCAGTATTTT. It codes for CASSMGGLGTDTQYF.

The chain combines TRBV9 with TRBJ1-1; 7 nucleotides agree with TRBD1. Trimming cost V 4 bases and J 6 bases; bases outside gene matches: 15. In germline, CDR1 is SGDLS, CDR2 YYNGEE. The CDR3 runs to 16 residues. The CDR3 spells CASSPGQFLMGAEAFF. The CDR3 DNA reads as TGTGCCAGCAGCCCGGGACAGTTCCTTATGGGGGCTGAAGCTTTCTTT.

This clone was detected a few times. The rearrangement uses TRBV14 and TRBJ2-1; D not resolved. The CDR3 covers 14 residues. Germline assignment: CDR1 SGHDN and CDR2 FVKESK. Trimming cost V 10 bases and J 0 bases, with 13 bases left between them. CDR3 sequence reads: CATKLASSYNEQFF. The CDR3 coding sequence is TGTGCCACCAAACTTGCGAGCTCCTACAATGAGCAGTTCTTC.

The CDR3 DNA is TGCGCCAGCAGCTTGTCGAGACAGGGTTACAATGAGCAGTTCTTC. Translating it yields CASSLSRQGYNEQFF. This chain uses TRBV5-1 with TRBJ2-1, with 7 bases fitting TRBD1. This CDR3 region has 15 residues. The ends lost 1 base at V and 4 bases at J; junction bases unmatched: 5. Germline V gene data show CDR1 as SGHRS and CDR2 as YFSETQ.

The rearrangement links TRBV5-1 to TRBJ2-7; D unclear. The V end lost 7 bases, the J end lost 3 bases, and 11 bases lay between the germline ends. The CDR3 extends over 12 amino acids. The germline gives CDR1 SGHRS, CDR2 YFSETQ. CDR3 amino acids: CASGINNYEQYF. CDR3 nucleotides: TGCGCCAGCGGGATTAACAACTACGAGCAGTACTTC.

The V call is TRBV7-9, the J call TRBJ1-1; D not resolved. Trimming left V 0 bases short and J 3 bases short, with 8 bases between. The CDR3 contains 14 residues. Per the germline V gene, CDR1 is SEHNR and CDR2 is FQNEAQ (reference sequence). The chain's CDR3 is CASSLALIDTEAFF. CDR3 bases: TGTGCCAGCAGCTTAGCCCTAATAGACACTGAAGCTTTCTTT.

The chain combines TRBV7-9 with TRBJ2-7; TRBD2 agrees at 11 bases. The V gene end was trimmed by 0 bases and the J gene end by 2 bases; junction bases not matched to a gene: 12. The CDR3 runs to 19 residues. The germline V gene has CDR1 SEHNR and CDR2 FQNEAQ (reference sequence). As DNA, the CDR3 is TGTGCCAGCAGCTTAGCTTCTACTAGCGGGGGCATAATAACCTACGAGCAGTACTTC. Protein product: CASSLASTSGGIITYEQYF.

The V call is TRBV29-1, the J call TRBJ1-2; D is undetermined. V dropped 3 bases and J dropped 3 bases, with 5 bases sitting between them. Germline V gene lookup returns CDR1 SQVTM and CDR2 ANQGSEA. The CDR3 is 11 residues long. The DNA for the CDR3 is TGCAGCGTTGATCGGTACTATGGCTACACCTTC. Amino acid sequence: CSVDRYYGYTF.

The CDR3 nucleotides read TGTGCCAGCATATTGAGGACCGGCACTGAAGCTTTCTTT. Translation: CASILRTGTEAFF. The genes are TRBV27 and TRBJ1-1, with no clear D. Germline V gives CDR1 MNHEY, CDR2 SMNVEV (reference sequence). V shed 7 bases and J shed 4 bases, with 13 bases lying between them. CDR3 length: 13 amino acids.

This clone was found a few times. The chain has TRBV5-1 and TRBJ1-1; D uncertain. V was shortened by 3 bases and J by 2 bases, with 11 bases between the two germline ends. The length of the CDR3 is 14 residues. The germline gives CDR1 SGHRS, CDR2 YFSETQ. The CDR3 is CASSSVDTNTEAFF. For the CDR3, the DNA is TGCGCCAGCAGCTCCGTAGACACTAACACTGAAGCTTTCTTT.